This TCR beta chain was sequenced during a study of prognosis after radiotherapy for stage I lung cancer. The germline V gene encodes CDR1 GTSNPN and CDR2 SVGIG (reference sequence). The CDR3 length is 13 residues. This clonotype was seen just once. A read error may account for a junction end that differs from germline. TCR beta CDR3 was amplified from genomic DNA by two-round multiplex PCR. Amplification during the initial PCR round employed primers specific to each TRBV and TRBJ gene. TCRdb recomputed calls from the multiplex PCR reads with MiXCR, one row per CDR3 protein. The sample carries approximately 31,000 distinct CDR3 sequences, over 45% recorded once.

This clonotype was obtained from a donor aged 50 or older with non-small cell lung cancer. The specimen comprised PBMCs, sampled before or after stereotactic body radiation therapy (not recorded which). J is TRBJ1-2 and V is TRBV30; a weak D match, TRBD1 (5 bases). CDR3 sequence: CAWRGHASYCYTF. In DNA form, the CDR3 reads TGTGCCTGGAGAGGACATGCGAGCTATTGCTACACCTTC.